The 13 T cell receptor beta chains in this list originate from one sample, sequenced in a study of glioma-infiltrating T cells. TCR alpha and beta CDR3 regions were amplified from RNA using iRepertoire nested multiplex PCR. Via MiXCR, TCRdb re-called the multiplex PCR reads, giving one row per CDR3 protein. The data contain more than 350,000 distinct CDR3 sequences, 41% of them singletons. The sequenced sample was glioma tissue, nonneoplastic brain tissue, or PBMCs (not recorded which). Receptors originate from a human donor with low-grade glioma or glioblastoma, undergoing nonglioma brain surgery, or in good health (not recorded which).

The chain couples TRBV7-9 to TRBJ2-2; 10 bases agree with TRBD2. V shed 8 bases and J 3 bases; nucleotides not matched to a gene: 9. There are 16 residues in the CDR3. Germline V gene sequence: CDR1 SEHNR, CDR2 FQNEAQ (reference sequence). CDR3 region: CASGSGLAEHTGELFF. In nucleotides, the CDR3 is TGTGCCAGCGGCTCTGGACTAGCGGAGCACACCGGGGAGCTGTTTTTT.

This clonotype occurred a few times. The chain is built from TRBV7-6 and TRBJ2-2, with 7 positions matching TRBD2. CDR1 is SGHVS, CDR2 FNYEAQ, per germline. The CDR3 is 16 amino acids. The V segment lost 5 bases and the J segment 4 bases; nucleotides outside the gene matches: 10. CDR3 protein: CASSPSLWGGTGELFF. CDR3 coding DNA: TGTGCCAGCAGCCCCAGTCTTTGGGGGGGCACCGGGGAGCTGTTTTTT.

As DNA, the CDR3 is TGCAGTGCCCCCCTGCGGACTAAGTACGAGCAGTACTTC. It translates to CSAPLRTKYEQYF. The rearrangement links TRBV20-1 to TRBJ2-7, with a weak D call TRBD2 (6 bases). The V end was cut by 6 bases, the J end by 4 bases, with 16 bases between. The CDR3 consists of 13 residues. Germline CDR1 reads DFQATT; CDR2 reads SNEGSKA (reference sequence).

This clonotype was counted between two and nine times. The rearrangement uses TRBV27 and TRBJ2-4, with 7 bases matching TRBD1. This CDR3 has 13 amino acids. V trimming: 6 bases; J trimming: 8 bases; junction bases outside the gene matches: 7. Per the germline V gene, CDR1 is MNHEY and CDR2 is SMNVEV (reference sequence). Here the CDR3 DNA reads TGTGCCAGCAGCAAGACAGGGTGGCACATTCAGTACTTC. This encodes CASSKTGWHIQYF.

The V gene is TRBV3-1, the J gene TRBJ2-2; D unresolved. The CDR3 has 15 residues. Trimming left V 2 bases short and J 4 bases short, with 11 bases between. CDR1 LGHDT and CDR2 YNNKEL come from the germline V gene (reference sequence). CDR3 nucleotides: TGTGCCAGCAGCCAAACGTTAAGGGTCACCGGGGAGCTGTTTTTT. Translating gives CASSQTLRVTGELFF.

V gene TRBV24-1 combines with J gene TRBJ2-7; D uncertain. Germline CDR1 is KGHDR and CDR2 is SFDVKD. The CDR3 extends over 9 amino acids. Trimming left V 11 bases short and J 3 bases short, with 4 bases between. The CDR3 bases are TGTGCCAACATCTACGAGCAGTACTTC. Residues: CANIYEQYF.

In this sample, this clonotype turned up once. The CDR3 is CASGSFSYEQYF. The CDR3 DNA reads TGTGCCAGCGGGAGCTTCTCCTACGAGCAGTACTTC. This chain joins TRBV6-2 or TRBV6-3 and TRBJ2-7, with D perhaps TRBD2 (5 bases). This CDR3 region has 12 residues. V gave up 8 bases and J gave up 0 bases, with 8 bases separating them. Germline-derived CDR1 and CDR2 are MNHEY and SVGEGT.

In its sample, this clonotype was seen many times. The rearrangement links TRBV5-4 to TRBJ1-1; 8 nucleotides agree with TRBD1. The trim removed 5 bases at V and 0 bases at J, leaving 6 bases unmatched. CDR3 length equals 15 residues. Germline values: CDR1 SGHNT, CDR2 YYREEE (reference sequence). CDR3 sequence: CASSPGQGMNTEAFF. The CDR3, as DNA: TGTGCCAGCAGTCCAGGACAGGGAATGAACACTGAAGCTTTCTTT.

This CDR3 is CASSQGVADSTDTQYF. The CDR3 DNA reads as TGTGCCAGCAGCCAAGGCGTAGCGGATAGCACAGATACGCAGTATTTT. This sequence joins TRBV4-2 and TRBJ2-3; perhaps TRBD2 as D (6 bases). V dropped 1 base and J dropped 0 bases, with 11 bases sitting between them. The CDR3 sequence is 16 residues long. Per germline, CDR1 LGHNA and CDR2 YNFKEQ.

Concerning this clonotype: A read error may explain this, as a much larger clone is one base away. The chain uses TRBV6-5 and TRBJ2-1, with 7 bases lining up with TRBD1. The length of the CDR3 is 12 residues. The J segment lost 10 bases and the V segment lost 6 bases, leaving 6 bases of the junction unmatched. Germline CDR1 and CDR2: MNHEY and SVGAGI. CDR3 in amino acids: CASSRTGGEQFF. The CDR3 nucleotides are TGTGCCAGCAGCCGGACAGGTGGCGAGCAGTTCTTC.

J is TRBJ2-7 and V is TRBV27; tentatively, D is TRBD1 (8 bases). Germline CDR1 reads MNHEY; CDR2 reads SMNVEV (reference sequence). CDR3 length: 13 amino acids. The DNA for the CDR3 is TGTGCCAGCAGTTTGAGAGGGGGGGGACAGGTCATGGTC. Encoded protein: CASSLRGGGQVMV.

This clonotype was seen a handful of times. The rearrangement links TRBV20-1 to TRBJ2-7; 7 bases are a match to TRBD2. The V segment lost 2 bases and the J segment 2 bases; nucleotides outside the gene matches: 6. Germline V gene data show CDR1 as DFQATT and CDR2 as SNEGSKA (reference sequence). This CDR3 has 14 amino acids. CDR3 residues: CSARRGGSAYEQYF. CDR3 nucleotides: TGCAGTGCTAGACGCGGCGGGAGTGCCTACGAGCAGTACTTC.

This chain uses TRBV29-1 with TRBJ2-1; 8 bases line up with TRBD1. This CDR3 has 13 amino acids. Unmatched junction bases numbered 8, after V lost 7 bases and J lost 6 bases. Per germline, CDR1 SQVTM and CDR2 ANQGSEA. In DNA form, the CDR3 reads TGCAGCGGGGCCCCGACAGGGGTCAATGAGCAGTTCTTC. Protein product: CSGAPTGVNEQFF.